This T cell receptor (beta chain) came from a study of beta chain features in type 1 diabetes. This CDR3 has 13 residues. Trimming at V came to 6 bases and at J to 1 base, leaving 5 bases not matched to a gene. Germline assignment: CDR1 SQVTM and CDR2 ANQGSEA. Expressed TCRB transcripts were sequenced because the isolated RNA had all been reverse transcribed beforehand. The assay was immunoSEQ multiplex PCR, and TCRdb's table has in-frame clones only and misses some. The sample lists fewer than 45,000 clones, almost 65% occurring once. The TCR originated in a woman aged 30 to 39 in good health. The chain has TRBV29-1 and TRBJ1-1; 7 bases line up with TRBD1. The sample taken for sequencing was Tregs from blood. The CDR3 sequence: CSVGYRGNTEAFF. The CDR3, as DNA: TGCAGCGTGGGATACAGGGGGAACACTGAAGCTTTCTTT.